This T cell receptor beta chain was found in a study of T-cell reconstitution after alpha-beta-depleted transplantation in children. Study conclusions and caveats: Newly produced T cells mostly accounted for T-cell counts and diversity one year post-transplant. It was reported that alpha-beta T cells came from several hundred expanded graft clones (about two months after transplant).

Note on this clonotype: Its specificity is unknown.

Unique molecular identifiers were incorporated when the TCRbeta library was constructed. TCRdb ran MiXCR on the PCR reads and lists one entry per CDR3 protein. The profile shows 81,000 or so distinct CDR3 sequences, roughly 15% of them singletons. This TCR derives from a male patient aged 2-10 years who had a stem cell transplant for acute lymphoblastic leukemia, so the T cells may come from the graft donor. The sequences come from PBMCs, mostly from graft donor cells, collected 180 days after TCRalphabeta/CD19-depleted stem cell transplant.

CDR3 DNA sequence: TGTGCCAGCAGTTTTGGGACAGGGGGCTGGGAGACCCAGTACTTC. Translation gives CASSFGTGGWETQYF. This rearrangement joins TRBV12-3 or TRBV12-4 to TRBJ2-5; 12 nucleotides align to TRBD1. This CDR3 contains 15 residues. V lost 3 bases and J lost 5; bases outside the gene matches: 4.